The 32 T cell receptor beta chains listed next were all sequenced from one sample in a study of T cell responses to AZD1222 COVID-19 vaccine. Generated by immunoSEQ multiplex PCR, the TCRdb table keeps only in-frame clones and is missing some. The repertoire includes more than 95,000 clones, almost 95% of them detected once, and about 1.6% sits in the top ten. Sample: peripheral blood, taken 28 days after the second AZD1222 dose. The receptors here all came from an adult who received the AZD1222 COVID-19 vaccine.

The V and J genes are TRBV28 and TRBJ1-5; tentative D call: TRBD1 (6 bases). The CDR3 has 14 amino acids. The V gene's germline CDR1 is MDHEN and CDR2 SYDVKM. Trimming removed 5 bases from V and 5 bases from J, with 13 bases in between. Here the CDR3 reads CASSTRTDYQPQHF. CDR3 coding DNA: TGTGCCAGCAGTACTCGGACAGATTATCAGCCCCAGCATTTT.

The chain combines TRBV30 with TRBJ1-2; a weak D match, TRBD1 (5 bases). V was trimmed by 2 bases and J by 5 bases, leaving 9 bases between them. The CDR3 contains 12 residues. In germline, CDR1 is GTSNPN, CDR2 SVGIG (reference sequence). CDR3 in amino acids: CAWSNQGYGYTF. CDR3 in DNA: TGTGCCTGGAGTAACCAGGGTTATGGCTACACCTTC.

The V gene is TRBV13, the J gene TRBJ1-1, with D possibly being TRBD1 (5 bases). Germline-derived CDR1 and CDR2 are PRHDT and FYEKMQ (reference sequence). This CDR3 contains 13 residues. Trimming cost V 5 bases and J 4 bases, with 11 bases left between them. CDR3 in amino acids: CASSTTVGTEAFF. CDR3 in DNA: TGTGCCAGCAGCACGACAGTGGGCACTGAAGCTTTCTTT.

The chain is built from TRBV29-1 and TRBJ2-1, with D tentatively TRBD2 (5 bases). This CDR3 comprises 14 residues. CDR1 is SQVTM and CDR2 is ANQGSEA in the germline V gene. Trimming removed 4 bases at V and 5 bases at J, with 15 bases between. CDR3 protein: CSVGLQRPNNEQFF. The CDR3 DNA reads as TGCAGCGTTGGTCTTCAGCGGCCAAACAATGAGCAGTTCTTC.

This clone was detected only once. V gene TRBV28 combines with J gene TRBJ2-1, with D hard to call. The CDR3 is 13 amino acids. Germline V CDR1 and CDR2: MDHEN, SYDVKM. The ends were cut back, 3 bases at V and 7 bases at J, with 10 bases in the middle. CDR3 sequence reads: CASSLRFPNEQFF. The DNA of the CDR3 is TGTGCCAGCAGTTTGAGGTTCCCGAATGAGCAGTTCTTC.

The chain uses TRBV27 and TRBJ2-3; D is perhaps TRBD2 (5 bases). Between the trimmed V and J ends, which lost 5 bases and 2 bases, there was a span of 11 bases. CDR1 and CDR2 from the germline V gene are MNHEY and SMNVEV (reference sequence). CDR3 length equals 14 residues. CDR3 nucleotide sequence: TGTGCCAGCAGTCTCGGGATCTACACAGATACGCAGTATTTT. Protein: CASSLGIYTDTQYF.

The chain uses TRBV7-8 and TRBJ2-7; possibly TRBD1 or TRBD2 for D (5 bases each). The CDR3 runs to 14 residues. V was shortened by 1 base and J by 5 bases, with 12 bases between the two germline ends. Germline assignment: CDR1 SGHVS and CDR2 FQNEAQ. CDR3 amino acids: CASSLGGNFHEQYF. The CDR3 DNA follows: TGTGCCAGCAGCTTAGGGGGGAATTTCCACGAGCAGTACTTC.

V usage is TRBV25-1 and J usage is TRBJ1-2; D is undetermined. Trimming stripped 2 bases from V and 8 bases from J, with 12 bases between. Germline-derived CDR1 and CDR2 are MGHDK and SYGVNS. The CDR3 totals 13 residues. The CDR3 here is CASSEIGTDGYTF. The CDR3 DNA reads TGTGCCAGCAGTGAAATTGGAACAGACGGCTACACCTTC.

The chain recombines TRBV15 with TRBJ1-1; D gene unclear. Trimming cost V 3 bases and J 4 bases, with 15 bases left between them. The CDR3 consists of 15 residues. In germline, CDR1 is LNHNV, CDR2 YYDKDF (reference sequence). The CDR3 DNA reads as TGTGCCACCAGCAGGGAGGCGGGGAGGGCCACTGAAGCTTTCTTT. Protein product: CATSREAGRATEAFF.

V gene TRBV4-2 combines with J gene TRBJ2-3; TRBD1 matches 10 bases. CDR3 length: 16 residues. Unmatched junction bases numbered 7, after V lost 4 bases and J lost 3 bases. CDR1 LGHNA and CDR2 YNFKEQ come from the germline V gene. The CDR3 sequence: CASSRLTGGITDTQYF. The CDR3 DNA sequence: TGTGCCAGCAGCCGATTGACAGGGGGCATTACAGATACGCAGTATTTT.

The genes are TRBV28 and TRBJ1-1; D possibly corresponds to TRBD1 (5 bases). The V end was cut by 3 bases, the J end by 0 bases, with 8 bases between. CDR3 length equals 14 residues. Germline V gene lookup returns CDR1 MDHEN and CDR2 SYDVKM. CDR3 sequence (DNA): TGTGCCAGCAGTTTTGAGGGGATGAACACTGAAGCTTTCTTT. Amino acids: CASSFEGMNTEAFF. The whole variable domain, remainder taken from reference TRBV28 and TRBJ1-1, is DVKVTQSSRYLVKRTGEKVFLECVQDMDHENMFWYRQDPGLGLRLIYFSYDVKMKEKGDIPEGYSVSREKKERFSLILESASTNQTSMYLCASSFEGMNTEAFFGQGTRLTVV.

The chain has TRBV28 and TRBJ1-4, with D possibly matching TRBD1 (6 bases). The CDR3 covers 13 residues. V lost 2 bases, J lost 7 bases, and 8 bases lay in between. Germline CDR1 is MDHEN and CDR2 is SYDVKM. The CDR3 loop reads CASSLRGGEKLFF. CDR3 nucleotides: TGTGCCAGCAGTTTACGAGGGGGTGAAAAACTGTTTTTT.

The CDR3 is CAWSVLGPEPQHF. CDR3 sequence (DNA): TGTGCCTGGAGTGTACTGGGGCCGGAGCCCCAGCATTTT. This chain uses TRBV30 with TRBJ1-5, with a tentative D call TRBD1 (5 bases). V lost 0 bases and J lost 8, with 11 bases in between. The CDR3 runs to 13 residues. Germline assignment: CDR1 GTSNPN and CDR2 SVGIG (reference sequence).

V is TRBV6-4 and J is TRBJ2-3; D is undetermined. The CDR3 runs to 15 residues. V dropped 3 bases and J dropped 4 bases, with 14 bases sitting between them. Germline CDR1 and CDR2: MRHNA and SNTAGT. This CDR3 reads CASSESTIGSDTQYF. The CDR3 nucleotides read TGTGCCAGCAGTGAGTCGACAATCGGATCAGATACGCAGTATTTT.

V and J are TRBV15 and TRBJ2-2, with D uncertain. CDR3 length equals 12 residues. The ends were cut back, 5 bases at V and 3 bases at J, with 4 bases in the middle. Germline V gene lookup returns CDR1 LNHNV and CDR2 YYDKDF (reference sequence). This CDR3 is CATSLDTGELFF. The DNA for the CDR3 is TGTGCCACCAGCTTGGACACCGGGGAGCTGTTTTTT.

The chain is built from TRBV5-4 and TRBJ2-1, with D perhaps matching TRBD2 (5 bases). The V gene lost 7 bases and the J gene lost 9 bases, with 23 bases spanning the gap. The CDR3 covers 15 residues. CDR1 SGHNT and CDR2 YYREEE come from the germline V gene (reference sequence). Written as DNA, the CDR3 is TGTGCCAGCGCCTACCCCGGGTCAAGAGGGAGTGAGCAGTTCTTC. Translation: CASAYPGSRGSEQFF.

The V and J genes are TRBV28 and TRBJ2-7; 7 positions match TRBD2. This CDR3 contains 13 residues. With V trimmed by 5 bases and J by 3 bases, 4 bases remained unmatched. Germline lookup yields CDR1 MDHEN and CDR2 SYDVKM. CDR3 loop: CASSTGGGYEQYF. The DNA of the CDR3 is TGTGCCAGCAGTACTGGGGGGGGCTACGAGCAGTACTTC.

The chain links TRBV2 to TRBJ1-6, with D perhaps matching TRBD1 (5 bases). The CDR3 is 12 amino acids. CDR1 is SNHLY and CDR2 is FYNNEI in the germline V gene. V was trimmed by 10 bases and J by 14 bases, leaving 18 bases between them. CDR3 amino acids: CATSRALGALHF. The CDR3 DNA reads TGTGCCACCAGCAGGGCCCTGGGGGCCCTCCACTTT.

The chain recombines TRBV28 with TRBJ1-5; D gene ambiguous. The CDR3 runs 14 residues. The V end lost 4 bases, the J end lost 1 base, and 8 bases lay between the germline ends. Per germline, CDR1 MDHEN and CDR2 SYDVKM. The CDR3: CASSSIQSNQPQHF. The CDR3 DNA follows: TGTGCCAGCAGTTCCATTCAGAGCAATCAGCCCCAGCATTTT. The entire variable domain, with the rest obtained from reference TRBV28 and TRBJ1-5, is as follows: DVKVTQSSRYLVKRTGEKVFLECVQDMDHENMFWYRQDPGLGLRLIYFSYDVKMKEKGDIPEGYSVSREKKERFSLILESASTNQTSMYLCASSSIQSNQPQHFGDGTRLSIL.

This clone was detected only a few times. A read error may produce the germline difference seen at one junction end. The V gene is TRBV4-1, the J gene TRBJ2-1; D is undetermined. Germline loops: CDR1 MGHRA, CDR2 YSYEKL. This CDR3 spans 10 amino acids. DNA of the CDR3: TGCGCCAGCGGCCACAATGAGCAGTTCTTC. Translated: CASGHNEQFF.

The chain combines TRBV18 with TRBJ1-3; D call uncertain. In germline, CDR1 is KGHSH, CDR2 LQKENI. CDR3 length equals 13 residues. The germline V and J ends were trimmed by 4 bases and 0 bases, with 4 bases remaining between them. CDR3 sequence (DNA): TGTGCCAGCTCACAAGGCTCTGGAAACACCATATATTTT. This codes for CASSQGSGNTIYF.

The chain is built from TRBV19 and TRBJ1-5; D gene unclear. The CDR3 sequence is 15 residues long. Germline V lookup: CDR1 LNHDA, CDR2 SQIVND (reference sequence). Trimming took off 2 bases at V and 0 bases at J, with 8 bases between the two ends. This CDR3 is CASSILDASNQPQHF. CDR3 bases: TGTGCCAGTAGTATACTGGATGCTAGCAATCAGCCCCAGCATTTT.

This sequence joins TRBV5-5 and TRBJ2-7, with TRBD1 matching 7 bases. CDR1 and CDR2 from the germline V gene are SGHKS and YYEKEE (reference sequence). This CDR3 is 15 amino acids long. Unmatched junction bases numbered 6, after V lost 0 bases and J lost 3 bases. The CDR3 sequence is CASSLGTGVVYEQYF. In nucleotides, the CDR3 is TGTGCCAGCAGCTTGGGAACAGGGGTTGTCTACGAGCAGTACTTC.

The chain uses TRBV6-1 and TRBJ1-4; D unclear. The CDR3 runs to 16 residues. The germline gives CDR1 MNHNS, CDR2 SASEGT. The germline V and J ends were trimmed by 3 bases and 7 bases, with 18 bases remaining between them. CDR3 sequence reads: CASSDQARSSSEKLFF. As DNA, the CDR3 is TGTGCCAGCAGTGATCAGGCCCGGTCGTCGTCTGAAAAACTGTTTTTT.

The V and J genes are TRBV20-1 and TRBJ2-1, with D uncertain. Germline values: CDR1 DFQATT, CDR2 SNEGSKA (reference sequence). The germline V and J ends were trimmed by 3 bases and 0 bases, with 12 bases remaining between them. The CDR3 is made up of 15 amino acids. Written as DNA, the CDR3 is TGCAGTGCTAGTGATGCGATACGCTCCTACAATGAGCAGTTCTTC. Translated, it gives CSASDAIRSYNEQFF.

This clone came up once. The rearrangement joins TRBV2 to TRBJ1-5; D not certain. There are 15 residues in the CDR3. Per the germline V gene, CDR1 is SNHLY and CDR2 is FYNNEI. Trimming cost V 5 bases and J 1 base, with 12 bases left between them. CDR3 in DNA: TGTGCCAGCAGTTTCGGACTGCCAAGCAATCAGCCCCAGCATTTT. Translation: CASSFGLPSNQPQHF.

CDR3 nucleotides: TGTGCCAGCAGTTTGAGACTGAACACTGAAGCTTTCTTT. Encoded protein: CASSLRLNTEAFF. The chain recombines TRBV12-3 or TRBV12-4 with TRBJ1-1, with no clear D. The CDR3 is 13 residues long. The V gene lost 3 bases and the J gene lost 0 bases, with 5 bases spanning the gap.

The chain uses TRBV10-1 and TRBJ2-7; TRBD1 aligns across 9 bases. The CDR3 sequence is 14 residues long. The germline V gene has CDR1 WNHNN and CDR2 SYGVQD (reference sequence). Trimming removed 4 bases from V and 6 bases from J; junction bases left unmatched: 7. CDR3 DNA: TGCGCCAGCAGTGGGGACAGGGTGTTGGGCGAGCAGTACTTC. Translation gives CASSGDRVLGEQYF.

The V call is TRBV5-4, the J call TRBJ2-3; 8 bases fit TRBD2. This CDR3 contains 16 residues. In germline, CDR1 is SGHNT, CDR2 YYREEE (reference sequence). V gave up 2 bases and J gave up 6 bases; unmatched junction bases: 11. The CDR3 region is CASSFAGGLGGDTQYF. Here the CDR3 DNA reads TGTGCCAGCAGCTTTGCGGGGGGCTTGGGTGGGGATACGCAGTATTTT.

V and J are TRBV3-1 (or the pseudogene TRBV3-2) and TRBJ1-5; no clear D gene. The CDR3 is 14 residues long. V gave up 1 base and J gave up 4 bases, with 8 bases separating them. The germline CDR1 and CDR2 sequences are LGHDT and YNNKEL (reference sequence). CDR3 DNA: TGTGCCAGCAGCCAAGGGCCGGAGAATCAGCCCCAGCATTTT. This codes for CASSQGPENQPQHF.

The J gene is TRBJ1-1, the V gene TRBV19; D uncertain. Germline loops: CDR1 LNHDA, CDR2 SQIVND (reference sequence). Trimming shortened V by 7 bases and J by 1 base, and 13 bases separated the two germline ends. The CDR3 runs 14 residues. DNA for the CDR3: TGTGCCAGTAAAAATCTGGGATCGAACACTGAAGCTTTCTTT. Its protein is CASKNLGSNTEAFF.

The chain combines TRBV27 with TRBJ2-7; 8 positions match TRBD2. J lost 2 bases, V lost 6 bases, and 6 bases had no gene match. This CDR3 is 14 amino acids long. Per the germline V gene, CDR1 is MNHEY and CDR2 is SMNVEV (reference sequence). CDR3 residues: CASRSSGLAYEQYF. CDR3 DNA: TGTGCCAGCAGGTCTAGCGGGTTAGCCTACGAGCAGTACTTC.